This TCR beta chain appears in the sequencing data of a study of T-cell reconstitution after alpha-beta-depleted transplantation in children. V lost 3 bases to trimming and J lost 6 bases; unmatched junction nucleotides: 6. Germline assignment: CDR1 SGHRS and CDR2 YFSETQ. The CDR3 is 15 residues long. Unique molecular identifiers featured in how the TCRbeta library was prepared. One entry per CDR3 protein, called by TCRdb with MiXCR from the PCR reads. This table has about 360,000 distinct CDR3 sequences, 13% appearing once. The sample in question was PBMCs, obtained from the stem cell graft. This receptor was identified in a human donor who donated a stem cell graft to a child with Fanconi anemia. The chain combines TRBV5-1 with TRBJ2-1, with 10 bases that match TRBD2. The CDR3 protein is CASSSLAGSFNEQFF. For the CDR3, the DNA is TGCGCCAGCAGCTCACTAGCGGGATCGTTCAATGAGCAGTTCTTC.